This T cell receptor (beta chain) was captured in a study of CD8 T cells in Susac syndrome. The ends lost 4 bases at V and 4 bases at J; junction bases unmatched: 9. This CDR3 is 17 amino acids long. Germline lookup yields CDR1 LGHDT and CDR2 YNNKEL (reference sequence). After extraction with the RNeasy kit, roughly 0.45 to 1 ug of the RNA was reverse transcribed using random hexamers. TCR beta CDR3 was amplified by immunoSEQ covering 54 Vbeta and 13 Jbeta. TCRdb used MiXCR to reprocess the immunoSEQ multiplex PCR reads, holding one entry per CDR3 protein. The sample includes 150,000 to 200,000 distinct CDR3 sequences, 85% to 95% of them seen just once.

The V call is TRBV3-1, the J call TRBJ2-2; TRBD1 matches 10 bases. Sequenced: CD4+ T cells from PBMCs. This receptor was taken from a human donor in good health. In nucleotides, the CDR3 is TGTGCCAGCAGCCGAACAACAGGACAGGGGGGCACCGGGGAGCTGTTTTTT. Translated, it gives CASSRTTGQGGTGELFF.